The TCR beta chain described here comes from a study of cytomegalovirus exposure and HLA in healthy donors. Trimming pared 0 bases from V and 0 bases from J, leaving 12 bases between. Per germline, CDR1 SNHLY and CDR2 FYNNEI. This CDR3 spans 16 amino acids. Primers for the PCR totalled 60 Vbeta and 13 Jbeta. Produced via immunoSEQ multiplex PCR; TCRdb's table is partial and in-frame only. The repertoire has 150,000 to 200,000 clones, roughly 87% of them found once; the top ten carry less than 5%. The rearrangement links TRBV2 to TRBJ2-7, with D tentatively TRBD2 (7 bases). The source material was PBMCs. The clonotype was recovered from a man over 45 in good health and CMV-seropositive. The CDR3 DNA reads TGTGCCAGCAGTGAAGCGTCGGGGGGCAGCTCCTACGAGCAGTACTTC. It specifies CASSEASGGSSYEQYF.